Listed below are T cell receptor beta chains from one sample, sequenced in a study of beta chain features in type 1 diabetes. Assay: immunoSEQ multiplex PCR; the TCRdb copy retains only in-frame clones and omits some. Of 450,000 to 550,000 clones listed, around 28% were seen once; the top ten hold 0.05% to 0.065%. The sequenced sample consisted of naive CD4+ T cells from blood. The receptors were sampled from a young man in good health. CDR3s include the opening cysteine and the closing phenylalanine or tryptophan. D genes are given only for firm matches. Rows give clone size only sometimes, using once, few, many, or a class for an expanded clone.

D gene	V gene	clone size	J gene	CDR3 protein	CDR3 DNA
TRBD1	TRBV9	few	TRBJ2-3	CASSGGGRTDTQYF	TGTGCCAGCAGCGGAGGGGGCCGCACAGATACGCAGTATTTT
NA	TRBV30	few	TRBJ1-3	CAWKVSSGNTIYF	TGTGCCTGGAAGGTTTCCTCTGGAAACACCATATATTTT
NA	TRBV4-1	few	TRBJ2-1	CASSQGVSVYNEQFF	TGCGCCAGCAGCCAAGGGGTATCGGTCTACAATGAGCAGTTCTTC
NA	TRBV18	NA	TRBJ2-1	CASSPAATYNEQFF	TGTGCCAGCTCACCAGCGGCTACCTACAATGAGCAGTTCTTC
TRBD2	TRBV7-2	few	TRBJ2-7	CASSLAATSGRTPYEQYF	TGTGCCAGCAGCTTAGCCGCGACTAGCGGGAGGACCCCCTACGAGCAGTACTTC
NA	TRBV30	few	TRBJ2-6	CAPRPLGANVLTF	TGTGCCCCCCGCCCCCTTGGGGCCAACGTCCTGACTTTC
NA	TRBV18	NA	TRBJ2-5	CASSPSAFREETQYF	TGTGCCAGCTCACCAAGTGCGTTTCGGGAAGAGACCCAGTACTTC
NA	TRBV30	NA	TRBJ1-2	CAWRSDPNYGYTF	TGTGCCTGGAGGTCGGACCCTAACTATGGCTACACCTTC
TRBD1	TRBV30	NA	TRBJ1-5	CAWNTGGNQPQHF	TGTGCCTGGAACACAGGGGGCAATCAGCCCCAGCATTTT
NA	TRBV29-1	NA	TRBJ1-1	CSVDSGKNTEAFF	TGCAGCGTTGATTCCGGGAAGAACACTGAAGCTTTCTTT
TRBD2	TRBV7-2	NA	TRBJ2-5	CASSIAGGQSETQYF	TGTGCCAGTAGCATAGCGGGAGGGCAGTCGGAGACCCAGTACTTC
TRBD1	TRBV13	few	TRBJ2-7	CASSTSGTGSREQYF	TGTGCCAGCAGCACCTCGGGGACAGGGTCTCGCGAGCAGTACTTC
NA	TRBV2	NA	TRBJ2-3	CASSVESTDTQYF	TGTGCCAGCAGTGTGGAGAGCACAGATACGCAGTATTTT
TRBD2	TRBV25-1	NA	TRBJ2-1	CASSEASGSGREQFF	TGTGCCAGCAGTGAGGCTAGCGGGAGTGGGAGGGAGCAGTTCTTC
NA	TRBV19	NA	TRBJ2-1	CASSIDPRRGDNEQFF	TGTGCCAGTAGTATAGATCCCCGGAGGGGGGACAATGAGCAGTTCTTC
NA	TRBV6-6	NA	TRBJ2-3	CASSYRYADTQYF	TGTGCCAGCAGTTACCGGTACGCAGATACGCAGTATTTT
NA	TRBV30	NA	TRBJ1-1	CAWMRAEATEAFF	TGTGCCTGGATGCGGGCCGAGGCCACTGAAGCTTTCTTT
TRBD1	TRBV30	NA	TRBJ2-5	CAWGDREETQYF	TGTGCCTGGGGGGACAGAGAAGAGACCCAGTACTTC
NA	TRBV15	NA	TRBJ2-7	CATSRTPRRAELYEQYF	TGTGCCACCAGCAGGACGCCCCGGAGGGCCGAATTGTACGAGCAGTACTTC
NA	TRBV30	NA	TRBJ1-2	CAWSSGTPKTF	TGTGCCTGGAGCAGTGGCACCCCGAAGACCTTC
TRBD1	TRBV7-2	NA	TRBJ2-5	CASSSQGGRETQYF	TGTGCCAGCAGCTCACAAGGGGGCCGGGAGACCCAGTACTTC
NA	TRBV10-3	NA	TRBJ2-5	CAISESAGEETQYF	TGTGCCATCAGTGAATCCGCAGGGGAAGAGACCCAGTACTTC
NA	TRBV29-1	NA	TRBJ2-1	CSVGAGLTNEQFF	TGCAGCGTTGGAGCAGGGCTGACCAATGAGCAGTTCTTC
NA	TRBV29-1	few	TRBJ1-4	CSVAGTPNEKLFF	TGCAGCGTTGCGGGGACCCCTAATGAAAAACTGTTTTTT
TRBD1	TRBV10-3	few	TRBJ2-3	CAIRADRAYTQYF	TGTGCCATCAGGGCGGACAGGGCATATACGCAGTATTTT
NA	TRBV29-1	NA	TRBJ2-7	CSVELARGPTYEQYF	TGCAGCGTTGAACTTGCCAGGGGCCCGACCTACGAGCAGTACTTC
TRBD1	TRBV18	NA	TRBJ2-3	CASSPLGTAYTDTQYF	TGTGCCAGCTCACCACTAGGGACAGCCTACACAGATACGCAGTATTTT
NA	TRBV9	NA	TRBJ1-5	CASSVGWGLNQPQHF	TGTGCCAGCAGCGTAGGATGGGGATTAAATCAGCCCCAGCATTTT
NA	TRBV13	few	TRBJ1-1	CASSYAPAVNTEAFF	TGTGCCAGCAGCTACGCCCCGGCAGTGAACACTGAAGCTTTCTTT
TRBD2	TRBV7-3	few	TRBJ2-1	CASSYLGLAGSNEQFF	TGTGCCAGCAGTTACCTGGGACTAGCGGGGAGCAATGAGCAGTTCTTC
NA	TRBV29-1	few	TRBJ2-7	CSVEVGCERILTYEQYF	TGCAGCGTTGAAGTTGGATGCGAGCGCATCCTTACCTACGAGCAGTACTTC
TRBD2	TRBV4-2	few	TRBJ2-7	CASSQDPSGSPSYEQYF	TGTGCCAGCAGCCAAGATCCTAGCGGGAGTCCTTCCTACGAGCAGTACTTC
NA	TRBV30	NA	TRBJ2-7	CAAAGLTYEQYF	TGTGCCGCGGCGGGGCTAACCTACGAGCAGTACTTC
NA	TRBV5-6	NA	TRBJ2-1	CASSPGANNEQFF	TGTGCCAGCAGCCCCGGTGCTAACAATGAGCAGTTCTTC
NA	TRBV30	NA	TRBJ2-7	CAWSPQAPYEQYF	TGTGCCTGGAGTCCTCAGGCTCCCTACGAGCAGTACTTC
TRBD2	TRBV7-2	NA	TRBJ2-1	CASSLGLAVYNEQFF	TGTGCCAGCAGCTTGGGACTAGCGGTCTACAATGAGCAGTTCTTC
NA	TRBV12-5	NA	TRBJ2-1	CASGLASIDEQFF	TGTGCTAGTGGTTTGGCCTCGATCGATGAGCAGTTCTTC
NA	TRBV7-2	few	TRBJ2-3	CASSLRADTQYF	TGTGCCAGCAGCTTACGGGCAGATACGCAGTATTTT
NA	TRBV2	NA	TRBJ2-7	CASSGQAPYEQYF	TGTGCCAGCAGTGGGCAGGCCCCCTACGAGCAGTACTTC
NA	TRBV7-2	NA	TRBJ1-4	CASSLVGSPGNEKLFF	TGTGCCAGCAGCTTAGTCGGATCCCCAGGGAATGAAAAACTGTTTTTT
NA	TRBV7-3	NA	TRBJ2-1	CASSLTARSSYNEQFF	TGTGCCAGCAGCTTAACGGCGAGGAGCTCCTACAATGAGCAGTTCTTC
NA	TRBV5-1	NA	TRBJ2-2	CASSPNTGELFF	TGCGCCAGCAGCCCGAACACCGGGGAGCTGTTTTTT
NA	TRBV27	once	TRBJ1-1	CASSFGRVNTEAFF	TGTGCCAGCAGTTTCGGGAGGGTGAACACTGAAGCTTTCTTT
NA	TRBV5-4	few	TRBJ2-1	CASSWTGSSYNEQFF	TGTGCCAGCAGCTGGACCGGAAGCTCCTACAATGAGCAGTTCTTC
NA	TRBV7-2	NA	TRBJ2-7	CASSLEAGAYEQYF	TGTGCCAGCAGCTTAGAGGCTGGAGCCTACGAGCAGTACTTC
TRBD2	TRBV4-2	NA	TRBJ2-1	CASSHGIGTSGANEQFF	TGTGCCAGCAGCCATGGGATTGGGACTAGCGGGGCGAATGAGCAGTTCTTC
NA	TRBV29-1	few	TRBJ2-1	CSVEDRNFGYNEQFF	TGCAGCGTTGAAGATCGGAACTTCGGGTACAATGAGCAGTTCTTC
NA	TRBV6-5	NA	TRBJ1-1	CASRTPGTGRSFF	TGTGCCAGCAGGACCCCCGGGACCGGGAGGTCTTTCTTT
NA	TRBV30	few	TRBJ2-5	CAWSVELPPETQYF	TGTGCCTGGAGTGTCGAGCTACCTCCAGAGACCCAGTACTTC
NA	TRBV4-2	NA	TRBJ2-5	CASSQQPLETQYF	TGTGCCAGCAGCCAACAACCACTAGAGACCCAGTACTTC
NA	TRBV29-1	NA	TRBJ2-5	CSGGESQETQYF	TGCAGCGGGGGGGAAAGCCAAGAGACCCAGTACTTC
TRBD2	TRBV5-1	NA	TRBJ2-3	CASSLTSGTSTDTQYF	TGCGCCAGCAGCTTAACTAGCGGAACTAGCACAGATACGCAGTATTTT
NA	TRBV5-4	NA	TRBJ2-2	CASSLSLANTGELFF	TGTGCCAGCAGCTTGTCCTTAGCTAACACCGGGGAGCTGTTTTTT
TRBD2	TRBV5-1	few	TRBJ2-5	CASSLSGKETQYF	TGCGCCAGCAGCCTTAGCGGGAAAGAGACCCAGTACTTC
TRBD1	TRBV5-4	NA	TRBJ2-5	CASSLTGGNRETLYF	TGTGCCAGCAGCTTGACAGGGGGCAATAGGGAGACCCTATACTTC
NA	TRBV7-9	NA	TRBJ2-7	CASSFSRIYEQYF	TGTGCCAGCAGCTTTAGTCGGATTTACGAGCAGTACTTC
TRBD1	TRBV10-3	few	TRBJ2-2	CATRDRVGTGELFF	TGTGCCACTCGGGACAGAGTTGGCACCGGGGAGCTGTTTTTT